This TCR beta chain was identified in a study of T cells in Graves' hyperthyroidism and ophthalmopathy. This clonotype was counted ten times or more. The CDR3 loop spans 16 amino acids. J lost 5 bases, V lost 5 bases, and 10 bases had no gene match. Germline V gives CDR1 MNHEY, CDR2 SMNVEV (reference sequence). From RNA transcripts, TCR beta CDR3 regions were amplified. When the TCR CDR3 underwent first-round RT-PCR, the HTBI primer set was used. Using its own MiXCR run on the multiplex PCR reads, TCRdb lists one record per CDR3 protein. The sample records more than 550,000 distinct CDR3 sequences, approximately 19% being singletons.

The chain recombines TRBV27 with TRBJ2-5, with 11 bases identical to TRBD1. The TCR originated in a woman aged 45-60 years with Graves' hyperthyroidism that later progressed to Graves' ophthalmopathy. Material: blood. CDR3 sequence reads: CASSQTGTGGWETQYF. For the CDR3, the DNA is TGTGCCAGCAGTCAGACCGGGACAGGGGGATGGGAGACCCAGTACTTC.